The 29 T cell receptor beta chains reported below all come from one sample, sequenced in a study of blood T cell repertoires in COVID-19. Using immunoSEQ multiplex PCR, the repertoire was profiled, and TCRdb retains in-frame clones only, with some absent. The sample lists tens of thousands of clones, roughly 87% seen once, with 7.8% in the top ten. Sequenced: peripheral blood. These receptors originate from a man aged 50-60 years with active COVID-19.

Here the CDR3 DNA reads TGTGCCAGCTATATACGGGACAGCTATGGCTACACCTTC. Amino acids: CASYIRDSYGYTF. The rearrangement joins TRBV12-3 or TRBV12-4 to TRBJ1-2; 7 nucleotides line up with TRBD1. This CDR3 spans 13 amino acids. Germline trimming cut 8 bases from V and 4 bases from J; bases unmatched to any gene: 7.

The CDR3 sequence: CARGFYRVSYGYTF. DNA of the CDR3: TGTGCCAGGGGTTTCTACAGGGTTAGCTATGGCTACACCTTC. This chain uses TRBV7-3 with TRBJ1-2; tentative D call: TRBD1 (6 bases). The V end lost 9 bases, the J end lost 4 bases, and 18 bases lay between the germline ends. Germline V lookup: CDR1 SGHTA, CDR2 FQGTGA. This CDR3 comprises 14 residues.

This rearrangement joins TRBV20-1 to TRBJ1-2, with 9 nucleotides matching TRBD1. Germline loops: CDR1 DFQATT, CDR2 SNEGSKA (reference sequence). V gave up 3 bases and J gave up 3 bases; unmatched junction bases: 5. The CDR3 contains 14 residues. DNA for the CDR3: TGCAGTGCTAGTGTGACAGGGGGTGACTATGGCTACACCTTC. Its protein is CSASVTGGDYGYTF.

J is TRBJ1-1 and V is TRBV19; TRBD1 might be the D (6 bases). Trimming took 6 bases from V and 4 from J, leaving 18 bases between them. The CDR3 loop spans 15 amino acids. Germline CDR1 LNHDA, CDR2 SQIVND (reference sequence). The CDR3 DNA follows: TGTGCCAGTAGACAACTAGGGGGGGGGAGCACTGAAGCTTTCTTT. Protein sequence: CASRQLGGGSTEAFF.

This chain joins TRBV6-2 or TRBV6-3 and TRBJ2-1; maybe TRBD1 (6 bases). CDR1 is MNHEY, CDR2 SVGEGT, per germline. The CDR3 runs to 17 residues. The germline V and J ends were trimmed by 5 bases and 8 bases, with 25 bases remaining between them. The CDR3 DNA follows: TGTGCCAGCAGTATAGGGGACGGGACACCCCAGGGCGATGAGCAGTTCTTC. Amino acid sequence: CASSIGDGTPQGDEQFF.

The V and J genes are TRBV5-4 and TRBJ1-2, with TRBD1 identical over 7 bases. Trimming removed 4 bases from V and 5 bases from J; junction bases left unmatched: 14. The CDR3 length is 16 residues. Germline V gene lookup returns CDR1 SGHNT and CDR2 YYREEE (reference sequence). The CDR3 loop reads CASSRGKEGAQYGYTF. In DNA, the CDR3 is TGTGCCAGCAGCCGGGGGAAGGAGGGGGCGCAATATGGCTACACCTTC. Together with reference TRBV5-4 and TRBJ1-2, the CDR3 gives the full variable domain: ETGVTQSPTHLIKTRGQQVTLRCSSQSGHNTVSWYQQALGQGPQFIFQYYREEENGRGNFPPRFSGLQFPNYSSELNVNALELDDSALYLCASSRGKEGAQYGYTFGSGTRLTVV.

The chain uses TRBV29-1 and TRBJ1-4, with 8 bases matching TRBD1. Germline V gives CDR1 SQVTM, CDR2 ANQGSEA. There are 17 residues in the CDR3. V lost 7 bases and J lost 3; bases outside the gene matches: 16. CDR3 sequence (DNA): TGCAGCGCCAGGGGGCGCTGGATGGAAATCCCTAATGAAAAACTGTTTTTT. Residues: CSARGRWMEIPNEKLFF. Supplemented by reference TRBV29-1 and TRBJ1-4, the full variable domain reads SAVISQKPSRDICQRGTSLTIQCQVDSQVTMMFWYRQQPGQSLTLIATANQGSEATYESGFVIDKFPISRPNLTFSTLTVSNMSPEDSSIYLCSARGRWMEIPNEKLFFGSGTQLSVL.

This chain connects TRBV7-9 to TRBJ1-5, with D perhaps matching TRBD1 (5 bases). Germline-derived CDR1 and CDR2 are SEHNR and FQNEAQ (reference sequence). Deletions cut 4 bases from V and 6 bases from J, with 16 bases between. The CDR3 contains 15 residues. This chain's CDR3 is CASSSGGGFVQPQHF. The CDR3 DNA reads TGTGCCAGCAGCTCTGGCGGGGGATTCGTTCAGCCCCAGCATTTT.

The chain uses TRBV18 and TRBJ1-1, with D possibly matching TRBD1 (5 bases). This CDR3 contains 16 residues. Trimming left V 4 bases short and J 1 base short, with 16 bases between. Germline values: CDR1 KGHSH, CDR2 LQKENI. DNA of the CDR3: TGTGCCAGCTCACTCAATGAGGCGGGGCCGAACACTGAAGCTTTCTTT. Its protein product is CASSLNEAGPNTEAFF.

V and J are TRBV29-1 and TRBJ2-3, with 14 bases matching TRBD2. The germline V gene encodes CDR1 SQVTM and CDR2 ANQGSEA. The CDR3 consists of 15 residues. Trimming removed 7 bases from V and 5 bases from J; junction bases left unmatched: 8. The DNA for the CDR3 is TGCAGCGCCCTGACTAGCGGGGGGGGTATAGATACGCAGTATTTT. Its translation: CSALTSGGGIDTQYF.

The chain recombines TRBV7-2 with TRBJ2-1; 9 bases fit TRBD1. Trimming at V came to 5 bases and at J to 9 bases, leaving 8 bases not matched to a gene. Germline assignment: CDR1 SGHTA and CDR2 FQGNSA. The CDR3 sequence is 14 residues long. CDR3 region: CASSASTGGGEQFF. DNA of the CDR3: TGTGCCAGCAGCGCGTCGACAGGGGGAGGTGAGCAGTTCTTC.

This clone was found once. V usage is TRBV19 and J usage is TRBJ2-3; tentatively, D is TRBD2 (5 bases). Germline loops: CDR1 LNHDA, CDR2 SQIVND (reference sequence). There are 11 residues in the CDR3. V lost 5 bases to trimming and J lost 9 bases, with 9 bases between them. Written as DNA, the CDR3 is TGTGCCAGTAGTTTAAGCGGAACGCAGTATTTT. It specifies CASSLSGTQYF.

This chain links TRBV18 with TRBJ2-1; D unresolved. V was clipped by 3 bases and J by 0 bases, with 9 bases between them. CDR1 is KGHSH, CDR2 LQKENI, per germline. The CDR3 runs 15 residues. CDR3 sequence: CASSPGVSSYNEQFF. The CDR3 bases are TGTGCCAGCTCACCTGGTGTGAGCTCCTACAATGAGCAGTTCTTC.

There are a few counts of this clone. This chain uses TRBV4-1 with TRBJ2-3, with D possibly matching TRBD1 (6 bases). The V gene's germline CDR1 is MGHRA and CDR2 YSYEKL. This CDR3 contains 15 residues. Trimming removed 4 bases at V and 3 bases at J, with 14 bases between. The chain's CDR3 is CASSPPGHLTDTQYF. In DNA, the CDR3 is TGCGCCAGCAGCCCGCCGGGACATCTAACAGATACGCAGTATTTT.

DNA for the CDR3: TGCGCCAGCAGCCAAGAGCCCGGGACAATGAACACCGGGGAGCTGTTTTTT. Its translation is CASSQEPGTMNTGELFF. The V gene is TRBV4-3, the J gene TRBJ2-2, with D possibly TRBD1 on 6 matching bases. Germline values: CDR1 LGHNA, CDR2 YSLEER. The germline V and J ends were trimmed by 0 bases and 1 base, with 12 bases remaining between them. The CDR3 extends over 17 amino acids.

CDR3 DNA sequence: TGTGCCAGCAGTTCCTATCGGGAGCAGTTCTTC. Amino acids: CASSSYREQFF. The chain is built from TRBV6-5 and TRBJ2-1; D not resolved. This CDR3 contains 11 residues. Germline V gives CDR1 MNHEY, CDR2 SVGAGI. Trimming pared 4 bases from V and 10 bases from J, leaving 8 bases between.

The J gene is TRBJ2-7, the V gene TRBV3-1 (or the pseudogene TRBV3-2); D not resolved. The CDR3 has 11 residues. The V end was cut by 5 bases, the J end by 3 bases, with 5 bases between. The germline CDR1 and CDR2 sequences are LGHDT and YNNKEL (reference sequence). CDR3 DNA: TGTGCCAGCAGCTCTTACTACGAGCAGTACTTC. Translated, it gives CASSSYYEQYF.

This clone has only one observation. This chain uses TRBV6-5 with TRBJ2-6; TRBD2 is a possible D gene (5 bases). Germline V CDR1 and CDR2: MNHEY, SVGAGI. The CDR3 contains 15 residues. Trimming pared 5 bases from V and 3 bases from J, leaving 11 bases between. The chain's CDR3 is CASSPPGGGANVLTF. CDR3 sequence (DNA): TGTGCCAGCAGTCCCCCCGGAGGTGGGGCCAACGTCCTGACTTTC.

The rearrangement uses TRBV7-9 and TRBJ2-5; tentatively, D is TRBD1 (5 bases). Per the germline V gene, CDR1 is SEHNR and CDR2 is FQNEAQ (reference sequence). The CDR3 length is 13 residues. The V end was cut by 1 base, the J end by 2 bases, with 5 bases between. CDR3 bases: TGTGCCAGCAGCTTAGGACAGCAAGAGACCCAGTACTTC. Its protein is CASSLGQQETQYF.

This sequence joins TRBV19 and TRBJ2-1; possibly TRBD2 for D (6 bases). The V and J ends lost 5 bases and 1 base respectively, with 18 bases between them. The germline V gene has CDR1 LNHDA and CDR2 SQIVND (reference sequence). This CDR3 has 17 amino acids. The CDR3 DNA reads as TGTGCCAGTAGTCCCCTTTTCGGGAGTGGGTCCTACAATGAGCAGTTCTTC. It yields the protein CASSPLFGSGSYNEQFF. Using reference TRBV19 and TRBJ2-1 for the parts outside the CDR3, the full variable domain is DGGITQSPKYLFRKEGQNVTLSCEQNLNHDAMYWYRQDPGQGLRLIYYSQIVNDFQKGDIAEGYSVSREKKESFPLTVTSAQKNPTAFYLCASSPLFGSGSYNEQFFGPGTRLTVL.

The genes are TRBV18 and TRBJ1-5, with 8 nucleotides matching TRBD1. Per germline, CDR1 KGHSH and CDR2 LQKENI. The CDR3 loop spans 14 amino acids. The junction had 6 bases not matched to a gene; V was cut back by 4 bases and J by 7 bases. The CDR3, as DNA: TGTGCCAGCTCACAGGACAGGGCCAAACAGCCCCAGCATTTT. Amino acid sequence: CASSQDRAKQPQHF.

The rearrangement links TRBV9 to TRBJ2-3, with a tentative D call TRBD1 (6 bases). The length of the CDR3 is 16 residues. CDR1 is SGDLS, CDR2 YYNGEE, per germline. V lost 4 bases and J lost 0, with 15 bases in between. CDR3 residues: CASSLSRGLSTDTQYF. The CDR3 DNA is TGTGCCAGCAGCCTCTCAAGGGGGTTGAGCACAGATACGCAGTATTTT.

Only one count was recorded for this clone. The V gene is TRBV28, the J gene TRBJ2-7, with a weak D call TRBD1 (5 bases). This CDR3 region has 17 residues. The germline V gene encodes CDR1 MDHEN and CDR2 SYDVKM. V was trimmed by 5 bases and J by 3 bases, leaving 23 bases between them. DNA of the CDR3: TGTGCCAGCAGTCCCCCGAGGACCCCCAGGGCGGACTACGAGCAGTACTTC. Residues: CASSPPRTPRADYEQYF.

This clone was counted once. The rearrangement uses TRBV28 and TRBJ2-1; D uncertain. Trimming left V 5 bases short and J 0 bases short, with 11 bases between. Germline V gene data show CDR1 as MDHEN and CDR2 as SYDVKM. The CDR3 is made up of 15 amino acids. CDR3 in amino acids: CASSISRSSYNEQFF. The CDR3 DNA sequence: TGTGCCAGCAGTATTTCTAGGAGCTCCTACAATGAGCAGTTCTTC.

This clone has a single count. V gene TRBV19 combines with J gene TRBJ1-2, with D perhaps TRBD1 (5 bases). The CDR3 length is 13 residues. The germline V and J ends were trimmed by 1 base and 5 bases, with 8 bases remaining between them. The germline V gene has CDR1 LNHDA and CDR2 SQIVND (reference sequence). In DNA, the CDR3 is TGTGCCAGTAGTATAGTGACAGCGTATGGCTACACCTTC. It is translated as CASSIVTAYGYTF. The full variable domain, its missing parts supplied by reference TRBV19 and TRBJ1-2, is DGGITQSPKYLFRKEGQNVTLSCEQNLNHDAMYWYRQDPGQGLRLIYYSQIVNDFQKGDIAEGYSVSREKKESFPLTVTSAQKNPTAFYLCASSIVTAYGYTFGSGTRLTVV.

The V call is TRBV11-3, the J call TRBJ2-7, with no clear D. The CDR3 sequence is 16 residues long. The V gene's germline CDR1 is SGHNT and CDR2 YENEEA. Trimming stripped 1 base from V and 0 bases from J, with 13 bases between. The CDR3 bases are TGTGCCAGCAGCTTAGGAGGTGGCCGGAGCTCCTACGAGCAGTACTTC. This gives the protein CASSLGGGRSSYEQYF.

This sequence joins TRBV19 and TRBJ1-3, with D possibly matching TRBD1 (6 bases). Germline loops: CDR1 LNHDA, CDR2 SQIVND (reference sequence). Trimming pared 2 bases from V and 0 bases from J, leaving 14 bases between. CDR3 length: 17 amino acids. In DNA, the CDR3 is TGTGCCAGTAGTATATCGGACAGTCCATACTCTGGAAACACCATATATTTT. This sequence encodes CASSISDSPYSGNTIYF.

The V and J genes are TRBV29-1 and TRBJ1-2; tentative D call: TRBD1 (5 bases). The V end was cut by 0 bases, the J end by 3 bases, with 20 bases between. This CDR3 comprises 17 residues. Germline V gene sequence: CDR1 SQVTM, CDR2 ANQGSEA. DNA for the CDR3: TGCAGCGTTGAAGATCCAGTCGGCCCAGGGACTCACTATGGCTACACCTTC. Translated, it gives CSVEDPVGPGTHYGYTF.

The chain carries TRBV28 and TRBJ1-4; D not resolved. This CDR3 spans 15 amino acids. V was trimmed by 3 bases and J by 7 bases, leaving 15 bases between them. Germline assignment: CDR1 MDHEN and CDR2 SYDVKM. CDR3 protein: CASSFLTGNGEKLFF. The CDR3, as DNA: TGTGCCAGCAGTTTTTTGACCGGGAACGGTGAAAAACTGTTTTTT.